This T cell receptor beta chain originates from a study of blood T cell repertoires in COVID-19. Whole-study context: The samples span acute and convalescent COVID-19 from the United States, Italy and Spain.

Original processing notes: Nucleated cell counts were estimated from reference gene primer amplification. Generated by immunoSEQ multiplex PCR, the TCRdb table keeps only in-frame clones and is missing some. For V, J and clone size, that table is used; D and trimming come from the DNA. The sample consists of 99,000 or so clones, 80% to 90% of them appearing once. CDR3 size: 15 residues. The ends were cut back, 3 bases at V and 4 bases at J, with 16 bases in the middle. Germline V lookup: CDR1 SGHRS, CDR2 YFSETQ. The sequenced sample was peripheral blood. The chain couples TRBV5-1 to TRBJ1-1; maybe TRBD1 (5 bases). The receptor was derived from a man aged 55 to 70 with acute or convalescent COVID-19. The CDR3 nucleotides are TGCGCCAGCAGCTCGGGGGTCGGGTCCGGCACTGAAGCTTTCTTT. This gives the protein CASSSGVGSGTEAFF.